Shown below are 8 T cell receptor beta chains from a single sample sequenced in a study of T cell responses to AZD1222 COVID-19 vaccine. Assay: immunoSEQ multiplex PCR; the TCRdb copy retains only in-frame clones and omits some. Found here are roughly 98,000 clones, around 84% of them singletons; the top ten hold 12% to 15%. Sequencing used peripheral blood, obtained 28 days after the second AZD1222 dose. The receptor set was obtained from an adult who received the AZD1222 COVID-19 vaccine.

The rearrangement uses TRBV6-5 and TRBJ1-6, with D perhaps matching TRBD1 (6 bases). Trimming removed 7 bases at V and 7 bases at J, with 17 bases between. CDR1 is MNHEY, CDR2 SVGAGI, per germline. This CDR3 has 15 amino acids. In DNA, the CDR3 is TGTGCCAGCACCTCCAAGGAGGGGGAGAATTCACCCCTCCACTTT. Translating gives CASTSKEGENSPLHF.

This clone was seen a few times. The rearrangement uses TRBV2 and TRBJ1-1; a weak D match, TRBD1 (5 bases). The V end was cut by 2 bases, the J end by 1 base, with 11 bases between. Germline CDR1 and CDR2: SNHLY and FYNNEI. The CDR3 extends over 15 amino acids. CDR3 sequence reads: CASSEYAGSNTEAFF. The CDR3 coding sequence is TGTGCCAGCAGTGAATACGCAGGGTCGAACACTGAAGCTTTCTTT.

Comment on this clone: A read error may account for a junction end that differs from germline. V usage is TRBV3-1 (or the pseudogene TRBV3-2) and J usage is TRBJ1-2, with D hard to call. CDR1 and CDR2 from the germline V gene are LGHDT and YNNKEL (reference sequence). The CDR3 is 14 amino acids. This CDR3 reads CASSQDIARPPGAF. As DNA, the CDR3 is TGTGCCAGCAGCCAAGATATCGCCAGGCCGCCTGGTGCCTTC.

The chain joins TRBV6-6 to TRBJ1-1; 10 bases are a match to TRBD1. Germline V gene sequence: CDR1 MNHNY, CDR2 SVGAGI (reference sequence). With 0 bases clipped from V and 5 bases from J, the junction kept 3 bases outside the gene matches. This CDR3 comprises 15 residues. CDR3 amino acids: CASSYSPGQGTEAFF. The CDR3 nucleotides read TGTGCCAGCAGTTACTCGCCGGGACAGGGGACTGAAGCTTTCTTT.

This chain links TRBV27 with TRBJ1-1, with D unresolved. Trimming shortened V by 0 bases and J by 3 bases, and 8 bases separated the two germline ends. Germline V gene data show CDR1 as MNHEY and CDR2 as SMNVEV (reference sequence). This CDR3 comprises 14 residues. The CDR3 DNA sequence: TGTGCCAGCAGTTTATCCCTCGGATACACTGAAGCTTTCTTT. This encodes CASSLSLGYTEAFF.

This clone was picked up a small number of times. The genes are TRBV9 and TRBJ2-2; tentatively, D is TRBD1 or TRBD2 (6 bases each). CDR3 length: 13 amino acids. The ends were cut back, 3 bases at V and 15 bases at J, with 18 bases in the middle. Germline assignment: CDR1 SGDLS and CDR2 YYNGEE. The CDR3 spells CASSERGQGRLFF. As DNA, the CDR3 is TGTGCCAGCAGCGAAAGAGGGCAGGGGAGGTTGTTTTTT.

V and J are TRBV6-5 and TRBJ1-1; 7 bases fit TRBD1. Germline V lookup: CDR1 MNHEY, CDR2 SVGAGI. The CDR3 runs 15 residues. V was pared by 2 bases and J by 4 bases, with 7 bases of the junction left unmatched. CDR3 DNA sequence: TGTGCCAGCAGTTACCCGGCAGGGGGGAGCACTGAAGCTTTCTTT. Translated, it gives CASSYPAGGSTEAFF.

The CDR3 is CASSLGTGGTEAFF. CDR3 DNA sequence: TGCGCCAGCAGCTTGGGTACAGGGGGGACTGAAGCTTTCTTT. This chain uses TRBV5-1 with TRBJ1-1; 8 bases are a match to TRBD1. The CDR3 length is 14 residues. Trimming removed 0 bases from V and 5 bases from J; junction bases left unmatched: 3. CDR1 SGHRS and CDR2 YFSETQ come from the germline V gene.